Listed here are 18 T cell receptor beta chains from one sample, sequenced in a study of blood T cell repertoires in COVID-19. Only in-frame clones appear in the TCRdb table, and some are missing; sequencing was by immunoSEQ multiplex PCR. Among approximately 170,000 clones listed, around 85% were seen once. The sample was peripheral blood. All receptors come from a woman of 80 years or more with COVID-19, enrolled during active disease.

The chain carries TRBV6-5 and TRBJ1-2; 10 nucleotides align to TRBD1. Germline V gives CDR1 MNHEY, CDR2 SVGAGI. This CDR3 is built from 14 residues. After removal of 6 bases from V and 8 bases from J, the junction contained 9 bases not matched to a gene. The CDR3 spells CASRKGQGNAGYTF. DNA of the CDR3: TGTGCCAGCAGAAAGGGACAGGGGAATGCGGGCTACACCTTC.

This clone was seen only a few times. The rearrangement uses TRBV5-1 and TRBJ2-2; D may be TRBD1 (6 bases). The CDR3 is 14 residues long. Between the trimmed V and J ends, which lost 7 bases and 6 bases, there was a span of 16 bases. Germline values: CDR1 SGHRS, CDR2 YFSETQ. The CDR3 DNA reads TGCGCCAGCGAAGACAGGCCCCAATCCGGGGAGCTGTTTTTT. Protein: CASEDRPQSGELFF.

This clone occurred once. The chain recombines TRBV9 with TRBJ1-6, with 9 nucleotides matching TRBD1. Trimming took 4 bases from V and 1 from J; bases not matched to a gene: 6. Per the germline V gene, CDR1 is SGDLS and CDR2 is YYNGEE. This CDR3 has 17 residues. CDR3 amino acids: CASSQGQGRSYNSPLHF. In DNA, the CDR3 is TGTGCCAGCAGCCAAGGACAGGGGAGATCCTATAATTCACCCCTCCACTTT.

The table lists this clone with a few counts. The V call is TRBV25-1, the J call TRBJ1-3; no firm D call. In germline, CDR1 is MGHDK, CDR2 SYGVNS. Trimming removed 8 bases at V and 4 bases at J, with 15 bases between. The CDR3 has 14 residues. The CDR3 loop reads CASRETGQGNTIYF. CDR3 DNA sequence: TGTGCCAGCCGCGAGACGGGTCAGGGAAACACCATATATTTT.

V usage is TRBV5-6 and J usage is TRBJ1-1, with D possibly matching TRBD1 (5 bases). In germline, CDR1 is SGHDT, CDR2 YYEEEE. The CDR3 contains 13 residues. Trimming pared 4 bases from V and 12 bases from J, leaving 19 bases between. CDR3 DNA sequence: TGTGCCAGCAGCGGGAGGCAGGGCCCCGCTACTTTCTTT. As protein: CASSGRQGPATFF.

V is TRBV5-1 and J is TRBJ1-4; D is perhaps TRBD1 (5 bases). V shed 4 bases and J shed 2 bases, with 12 bases lying between them. This CDR3 is 15 amino acids long. Germline V gene data show CDR1 as SGHRS and CDR2 as YFSETQ. CDR3 in amino acids: CASSPPGGTNEKLFF. CDR3 DNA: TGCGCCAGCAGCCCACCGGGGGGGACTAATGAAAAACTGTTTTTT. The full variable domain, with the rest looked up from reference TRBV5-1 and TRBJ1-4, is KAGVTQTPRYLIKTRGQQVTLSCSPISGHRSVSWYQQTPGQGLQFLFEYFSETQRNKGNFPGRFSGRQFSNSRSEMNVSTLELGDSALYLCASSPPGGTNEKLFFGSGTQLSVL.

This clone was seen a handful of times. The gene calls are TRBV3-1 (or the pseudogene TRBV3-2) and TRBJ1-3; no definite D call. Trimming left V 3 bases short and J 3 bases short, with 9 bases between. Germline CDR1 LGHDT, CDR2 YNNKEL (reference sequence). The CDR3 length is 14 residues. The CDR3, as DNA: TGTGCCAGCAGCCAGCGGGATGGTGGAAACACCATATATTTT. Amino acids: CASSQRDGGNTIYF.

The chain combines TRBV28 with TRBJ2-1; 9 positions match TRBD2. The J segment lost 6 bases and the V segment lost 6 bases, leaving 12 bases of the junction unmatched. Germline CDR1 reads MDHEN; CDR2 reads SYDVKM. The CDR3 is 16 amino acids. This CDR3 reads CASRRSGSRGPNEQFF. As DNA, the CDR3 is TGTGCCAGCAGACGTAGCGGGAGCAGGGGTCCCAATGAGCAGTTCTTC.

V is TRBV2 and J is TRBJ2-7; no clear D gene. Per germline, CDR1 SNHLY and CDR2 FYNNEI. This CDR3 spans 14 amino acids. The V and J ends lost 2 bases and 4 bases respectively, with 12 bases between them. This CDR3 is CASSELDFTYEQYF. In DNA form, the CDR3 reads TGTGCCAGCAGTGAACTTGACTTTACATACGAGCAGTACTTC.

V usage is TRBV18 and J usage is TRBJ1-4; D might be TRBD1 (5 bases). This CDR3 is 16 amino acids long. CDR1 is KGHSH and CDR2 is LQKENI in the germline V gene. V was trimmed by 6 bases and J by 0 bases, leaving 14 bases between them. The CDR3 nucleotides are TGTGCCAGCTCCCCCCGGGGGGGTGCAACTAATGAAAAACTGTTTTTT. This sequence encodes CASSPRGGATNEKLFF.

This chain links TRBV5-1 with TRBJ1-1; tentative D call: TRBD1 (6 bases). Germline V gives CDR1 SGHRS, CDR2 YFSETQ. Between the trimmed V and J ends, which lost 4 bases and 3 bases, there was a span of 16 bases. The CDR3 contains 15 residues. As DNA, the CDR3 is TGCGCCAGCAGCCCACAGGGCGGGGGCCACACTGAAGCTTTCTTT. Protein sequence: CASSPQGGGHTEAFF.

This clone has just one count. V usage is TRBV6-1 and J usage is TRBJ1-2; D is unresolved. CDR1 and CDR2 (germline): MNHNS, SASEGT. The CDR3 has 13 amino acids. The V end was cut by 1 base, the J end by 4 bases, with 7 bases between. This CDR3 is CASSEGFGYGYTF. The CDR3 nucleotides are TGTGCCAGCAGTGAAGGATTCGGCTATGGCTACACCTTC.

V and J are TRBV30 and TRBJ1-2, with D maybe TRBD1 (6 bases). The length of the CDR3 is 13 residues. CDR1 is GTSNPN and CDR2 is SVGIG in the germline V gene (reference sequence). V was pared by 2 bases and J by 7 bases, with 14 bases between. The chain's CDR3 is CAWSLNRESGYTF. The CDR3 DNA follows: TGTGCCTGGAGTTTGAACAGGGAGAGTGGCTACACCTTC.

V is TRBV6-5 and J is TRBJ2-2; D perhaps matches TRBD2 (5 bases). CDR1 and CDR2 (germline): MNHEY, SVGAGI. The V and J ends lost 7 bases and 2 bases respectively, with 11 bases between them. CDR3 size: 14 residues. This CDR3 is CASMGDLNTGELFF. The CDR3 DNA sequence: TGTGCCAGCATGGGAGACCTTAACACCGGGGAGCTGTTTTTT.

This sequence joins TRBV28 and TRBJ2-3; D possibly corresponds to TRBD2 (6 bases). Germline CDR1 MDHEN, CDR2 SYDVKM. CDR3 length: 16 residues. V gave up 7 bases and J gave up 9 bases, with 26 bases separating them. This chain's CDR3 is CASTTRAGTSDTTQYF. The CDR3 coding sequence is TGTGCCAGCACGACCCGAGCCGGGACTTCAGACACCACGCAGTATTTT.

The chain couples TRBV3-1 (or the pseudogene TRBV3-2) to TRBJ1-1; TRBD1 matches 9 bases. The CDR3 length is 15 residues. J gave up 6 bases and V 3 bases, and 8 bases lay outside the gene matches. Germline V gene lookup returns CDR1 LGHDT and CDR2 YNNKEL (reference sequence). CDR3 sequence: CASSQGFGTGSEAFF. The CDR3, as DNA: TGTGCCAGCAGCCAGGGCTTCGGGACAGGGTCTGAAGCTTTCTTT.

Remarks on this clone: At one of its ends the junction is not consistent with the germline gene, which may arise from a read error. The V gene is TRBV7-8, the J gene TRBJ2-5, with D unclear. Per germline, CDR1 SGHVS and CDR2 FQNEAQ. This CDR3 has 13 amino acids. As DNA, the CDR3 is TGTGCCAGCAGCTTCAGAGCCCAAGAGGCCCAGTACTTC. It codes for CASSFRAQEAQYF.

The chain recombines TRBV19 with TRBJ1-2; perhaps TRBD1 as D (6 bases). Germline V gene lookup returns CDR1 LNHDA and CDR2 SQIVND (reference sequence). The CDR3 is 15 residues long. Trimming pared 7 bases from V and 7 bases from J, leaving 22 bases between. For the CDR3, the DNA is TGTGCCAGTACGGGACAACCCAAGACCGTGGGTGGCTACACCTTC. This codes for CASTGQPKTVGGYTF.